This T cell receptor beta chain derives from a study of metastatic and nonmetastatic thyroid tumors. At the level of the study: The study looked at repertoires side by side in blood and in tumor or nodule tissue from malignant and benign thyroid patients.

TCRdb re-clonotyped the PCR reads via MiXCR. This repertoire shows 15,000 to 17,000 clones, approximately 23% found once; its top ten account for 9.5% to 15%. This clone was counted only a few times. The germline gives CDR1 MNHNS, CDR2 SASEGT. The V and J ends lost 7 bases and 2 bases respectively, with 15 bases between them. The CDR3 runs 14 residues. There were no patients who had received any treatment before thyroid surgery. Input material: tumor tissue. The source is a female donor with papillary thyroid cancer or a benign thyroid nodule (not recorded which). Some clones in this sample may be carry-over from other donors' samples. The rearrangement uses TRBV6-1 and TRBJ2-7; D gene ambiguous. The CDR3 sequence: CASTPLIPPYEQYF. For the CDR3, the DNA is TGTGCCAGCACCCCACTCATCCCTCCCTACGAGCAGTACTTC.